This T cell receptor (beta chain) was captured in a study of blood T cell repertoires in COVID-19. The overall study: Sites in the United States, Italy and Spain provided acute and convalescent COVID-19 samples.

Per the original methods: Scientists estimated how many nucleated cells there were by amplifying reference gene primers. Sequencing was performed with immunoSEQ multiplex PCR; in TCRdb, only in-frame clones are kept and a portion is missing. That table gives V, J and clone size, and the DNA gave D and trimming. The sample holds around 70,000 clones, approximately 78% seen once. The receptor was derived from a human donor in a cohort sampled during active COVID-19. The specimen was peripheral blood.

The CDR3 DNA reads as TGTGCCAGCAGCCCGGGACTAGCGAGATACAATGAGCAGTTCTTC. Translating it yields CASSPGLARYNEQFF. The V call is TRBV7-9, the J call TRBJ2-1; 10 bases map to TRBD2. CDR3 length equals 15 residues. The V gene's germline CDR1 is SEHNR and CDR2 FQNEAQ (reference sequence). The ends lost 5 bases at V and 4 bases at J; junction bases unmatched: 5.